This is a list of T cell receptor beta chains from one sample in a study of chemoradiotherapy in HPV16-positive cancers. Generated by immunoSEQ multiplex PCR, the TCRdb table keeps only in-frame clones and is missing some. The repertoire includes thousands of clones, around three quarters of them detected once, and roughly 6.7% sits in the top ten. The sample was taken from a patient who underwent chemoradiotherapy. The receptors shown here come from a human donor with HPV-associated anogenital cancer. Both conserved end residues are part of each CDR3. A D gene is named only where the DNA matches it firmly. Clone size is given for some rows only: seen once, a few or many times, or a class if the clone is expanded.

>TRBD1|TRBJ2-7|-|TRBV19
TGTGCCAGTAGCCCGACAGGGTTGGCCTACGAGCAGTACTTC
CASSPTGLAYEQYF
>-|TRBJ2-5|-|TRBV5-1
TGCGCCAGCAGCTTGGGGCGCGGGGGCGAGGAGACCCAGTACTTC
CASSLGRGGEETQYF
>-|TRBJ1-1|-|TRBV6-1
TGTGCCAGCAGTGAAGGGGCTCCGGACACTGAAGCTTTCTTT
CASSEGAPDTEAFF
>-|TRBJ1-5|-|TRBV5-1
TGCGCCAGCAGCTTGTATACAGGCCAGCCCCAGCATTTT
CASSLYTGQPQHF
>TRBD1|TRBJ2-1|-|TRBV2
TGTGCCAGCAGGGAGACCGGGACAGGGATAATCAATGAGCAGTTCTTC
CASRETGTGIINEQFF
>TRBD2|TRBJ2-3|once|TRBV7-2
TGTGCCAGCAGCACTAGCGGGGGGAATACGCAGTATTTT
CASSTSGGNTQYF
>-|TRBJ1-3|once|TRBV7-2
TGTGCCAGCAGCTTAGAATCCTCAGGAAGGGTAACAGGAAACACCATATATTTT
CASSLESSGRVTGNTIYF
>TRBD1|TRBJ1-5|-|TRBV6-1
TGTGCCAGCAGTGAACGACAGGGGGGTTCTAATCAGCCCCAGCATTTT
CASSERQGGSNQPQHF
>TRBD2|TRBJ2-3|once|TRBV5-6
TGTGCCAGCAGCCATACTACTAGCGGGAGATCGGATACGCAGTATTTT
CASSHTTSGRSDTQYF
>-|TRBJ1-4|-|TRBV6-5
TGTGCCAGCAGCATAAGCAGGGTTCGCGAAAAACTGTTTTTT
CASSISRVREKLFF
>-|TRBJ1-1|-|TRBV7-6
TGTGCCAGCAGCTTAGGGACGGGGAACACTGAAGCTTTCTTT
CASSLGTGNTEAFF
>-|TRBJ2-1|-|TRBV6-6
TGTGCCAGCACCGGCGGAAGCTCCTACAATGAGCAGTTCTTC
CASTGGSSYNEQFF
>TRBD1|TRBJ2-7|-|TRBV27
TGTCCTCCAGGGGGCGCGGACGAGCAGTACTTC
CPPGGADEQYF
>TRBD2|TRBJ2-5|-|TRBV30
TGTGCCTGGGACGGTTCTGCTAGCGGGCGAGGGGAGACCCAGTACTTC
CAWDGSASGRGETQYF
>-|TRBJ2-2|few|TRBV18
TGTGCCAGCTCAGGACAGACCACCGGGGAGCTGTTTTTT
CASSGQTTGELFF
>-|TRBJ1-4|-|TRBV27
TGTGCCAGCAGTTCCGGAGGGGAGCGCGGGCGTGAAAAACTGTTTTTT
CASSSGGERGREKLFF
>TRBD1|TRBJ2-7|-|TRBV9
TGTGCCAGCAGCGTTGCCGGGACAGCAACCTACGAGCAGTACTTC
CASSVAGTATYEQYF
>TRBD1|TRBJ2-5|-|TRBV10-1
TGCGCCAGCAGTGTCGGGACAGGTCAAGAGACCCAGTACTTC
CASSVGTGQETQYF
>TRBD2|TRBJ2-7|-|TRBV7-3
TGTGCCAGCAGCTTAGCGGGAGTCTCCTACGAGCAGTACTTC
CASSLAGVSYEQYF
>-|TRBJ1-2|-|TRBV29-1
TGCAGCGTTGGGCTAGGGGGCTACACCTTC
CSVGLGGYTF
>TRBD2|TRBJ2-7|-|TRBV5-6
TGTGCCAGCAGTATAGGACTAGCGGGGCTATACGAGCAGTACTTC
CASSIGLAGLYEQYF
>TRBD2|TRBJ2-3|-|TRBV2
TGTGCCAGCAGTGAAATCGGGGGGGCCAGCACAGATACGCAGTATTTT
CASSEIGGASTDTQYF
>-|TRBJ1-1|-|TRBV14
TGTGCCAGCAGCCAAGAAGACGGGACCATTGCTTTCTTT
CASSQEDGTIAFF
>TRBD2|TRBJ2-1|-|TRBV9
TGTGCCAGCAGCTCCGGGGGGTGGAATGAGCAGTTCTTC
CASSSGGWNEQFF
>TRBD1|TRBJ1-5|-|TRBV27
TGTGCCAGCAGCCACCGCCCGACAGGGGGCCATGTTCCAGGCAATCAGCCCCAGCATTTT
CASSHRPTGGHVPGNQPQHF
>TRBD2|TRBJ2-5|once|TRBV11-2
TGTGCCAGCAGCTTCCTTGGCGGGGGGCCCCAAGAGACCCAGTACTTC
CASSFLGGGPQETQYF
>-|TRBJ1-4|-|TRBV7-9
TGTGCCAGCAGCCTTATAATTAATGAAAAACTGTTTTTT
CASSLIINEKLFF
>-|TRBJ2-7|-|TRBV9
TGTGCCAGCAGTAAGATGGGCTCCTACGAGCAGTACTTC
CASSKMGSYEQYF
>TRBD1|TRBJ1-1|-|TRBV7-9
TGTGCCAGCAGCCCCCTACAGGGGATGAACACTGAAGCTTTCTTT
CASSPLQGMNTEAFF
>-|TRBJ2-2|once|TRBV5-1
TGCGCCAGCAGCTCCCTGGGTGGGGGGAACACCGGGGAGCTGTTTTTT
CASSSLGGGNTGELFF
>TRBD2|TRBJ2-1|-|TRBV12-5
TGTGCTAGTGGGGTCCCCGGGCGGGGAGGGTATGAGCAGTTCTTC
CASGVPGRGGYEQFF
>-|TRBJ2-2|-|TRBV11-3
TGTGCCAGCAGCTTAGATCGATCGAACACCGGGGAGCTGTTTTTT
CASSLDRSNTGELFF
>-|TRBJ2-5|-|TRBV7-2
TGTGCCAGCAGTCAACAGACAGCGCCCCCGACCCAGTACTTC
CASSQQTAPPTQYF
>-|TRBJ2-3|-|TRBV7-2
TGTGCCAGCAGCTTTGGGGTAGATACGCAGTATTTT
CASSFGVDTQYF
>TRBD2|TRBJ2-7|-|TRBV7-8
TGTGCCAGCAGCTTGGGAGGGAGGGTCTCCTACGAGCAGTACTTC
CASSLGGRVSYEQYF
>-|TRBJ1-2|-|TRBV5-4
TGTGCCAGCAGCCCATCGGCGGGGTATGGCTACACCTTC
CASSPSAGYGYTF
>-|TRBJ1-2|-|TRBV19
TGTGCCAGTAGTCACCGGGCGGGGACCTACACCTTC
CASSHRAGTYTF
>TRBD1|TRBJ1-3|-|TRBV7-9
TGTGCCAGCAGGACAGGGTCTACTGGAAACACCATATATTTT
CASRTGSTGNTIYF
>-|TRBJ2-7|-|TRBV5-1
TGCGCCAGCAGCTTGGCAGGGAATCTGCACGAGCAGTACTTC
CASSLAGNLHEQYF